Listed below are T cell receptor beta chains from one sample, sequenced in a study of identical twins. TCRdb fed the 5' RACE reads into MiXCR, producing one record per CDR3 protein. Seen here are around 200,000 distinct CDR3 sequences, around 9.6% observed once, and the top ten hold over 4.5%. The sequencing sample was made of memory (CD45RO+) T cells sorted from blood. Source of these receptors: a woman aged 18 to 35 in good health. Each CDR3 is given with its conserved first and last residue. The D gene is left open where the match is weak. Expanded clones get a size class; other rows say once, few or many, or leave the size out.

- | TRBJ1-2 | TRBV7-2 | few | TGTGCCAGCAGCTTAAGAGGGGATAGCTACACCTTC | CASSLRGDSYTF
- | TRBJ1-1 | TRBV20-1 | - | TGCAGTGCTAGGGGGCAGAGCGACACTGAAGCTTTCTTT | CSARGQSDTEAFF
TRBD1 | TRBJ2-7 | TRBV5-1 | many | TGCGCCAGCAGCCCAGGGACCGGGACAGAGTACTTC | CASSPGTGTEYF
- | TRBJ2-1 | TRBV5-1 | few | TGCGCCAGCAGCTTGGAACGGGGGTACAATGAGCAGTTCTTC | CASSLERGYNEQFF
- | TRBJ2-5 | TRBV5-1 | many | TGCGCCAGCAAGGAATTAGCACTTGTTGAGACCCAGTACTTC | CASKELALVETQYF
TRBD2 | TRBJ2-3 | TRBV12-3/TRBV12-4 | many | TGTGCCAGCAGTTTAAGACTAGCGGGGGCCACAGATACGCAGTATTTT | CASSLRLAGATDTQYF
- | TRBJ2-7 | TRBV7-2 | few | TGTGCCAGCAGCCCCCGTGGGGATAGCTCCTACGAGCAGTACTTC | CASSPRGDSSYEQYF
TRBD2 | TRBJ2-5 | TRBV5-1 | many | TGCGCCAGCAGCCGAGCGGGAGAGGGCCAAGAGACCCAGTACTTC | CASSRAGEGQETQYF
TRBD1 | TRBJ2-2 | TRBV10-3 | many | TGTGCCATCAGGGACTCGGGACAGGACACCGGGGAGCTGTTTTTT | CAIRDSGQDTGELFF
- | TRBJ1-1 | TRBV7-6 | few | TGTGCCAGCGCCCCACCGAACACTGAAGCTTTCTTT | CASAPPNTEAFF
TRBD2 | TRBJ2-7 | TRBV9 | - | TGTGCCAGCAGCCCTTCCGGGACTACCTACGAGCAGTACTTC | CASSPSGTTYEQYF
- | TRBJ2-3 | TRBV5-1 | many | TGCGCCAGCACCCCTTTAGCGGTGGGCACAGATACGCAGTATTTT | CASTPLAVGTDTQYF
- | TRBJ2-1 | TRBV7-2 | many | TGTGCCAGCAGCTTAGTGATTGAGCAGTTCTTC | CASSLVIEQFF
- | TRBJ2-2 | TRBV18 | - | TGTGCCACCTCGGTAGTCCGGGACACCGGGGAGCTGTTTTTT | CATSVVRDTGELFF
- | TRBJ2-7 | TRBV20-1 | - | TGCAGTGCTAGAGATCAAAGGGTCCACGAGCAGTACTTC | CSARDQRVHEQYF
TRBD2 | TRBJ2-1 | TRBV5-6 | - | TGTGCCAGCAGCTTAGGGACTAGACCCTACAATGAGCAGTTCTTC | CASSLGTRPYNEQFF
TRBD2 | TRBJ2-7 | TRBV5-1 | few | TGCGCCAGCAGGCCTAGCGGATACTACGAGCAGTACTTC | CASRPSGYYEQYF
TRBD2 | TRBJ2-7 | TRBV20-1 | - | TGCAGTGCTACTAGCGGGGCAAACACCTACGAGCAGTACTTC | CSATSGANTYEQYF
TRBD2 | TRBJ2-1 | TRBV6-5 | - | TGTGCCAGCAGTCACCGGGGGGGCACCTACAATGAGCAGTTCTTC | CASSHRGGTYNEQFF
TRBD2 | TRBJ2-7 | TRBV5-1 | many | TGCGCCAGCCGGTTGGGAGCGGGAGAGAACGAGCAGTACTTC | CASRLGAGENEQYF
- | TRBJ2-5 | TRBV15 | few | TGTGCCACCAGCAGAGAGCGAGAAGGGACCCAGTACTTC | CATSREREGTQYF
TRBD2 | TRBJ2-5 | TRBV20-1 | - | TGCAGTGCTAGAGTGCGAGCGGGAATTATGGAGACCCAGTACTTC | CSARVRAGIMETQYF
- | TRBJ2-3 | TRBV29-1 | few | TGCAGCGTCTCAGGTCCAGATACGCAGTATTTT | CSVSGPDTQYF
- | TRBJ2-1 | TRBV12-3/TRBV12-4 | few | TGTGCCAGCAGTTTAGGGCTAGTCTCCGATGAGCAGTTCTTC | CASSLGLVSDEQFF
- | TRBJ1-1 | TRBV9 | few | TGTGCCAGCAGCTTACTGGTAACGTCCATGAACACTGAAGCTTTCTTT | CASSLLVTSMNTEAFF
- | TRBJ2-7 | TRBV6-5 | once | TGTGCCAGCAGTTACTCCCGGACAGCGAGCTCCTACGAGCAGTACTTC | CASSYSRTASSYEQYF
TRBD1 | TRBJ1-1 | TRBV7-2 | many | TGTGCCAGCAGCCTGCAGGGGGAAACGAGGGCTTTCTTT | CASSLQGETRAFF
TRBD2 | TRBJ2-7 | TRBV20-1 | few | TGCAGTGCCCTACGACCGGGACTAGCGGGAGGCTCCATCTCCTACGAGCAGTACTTC | CSALRPGLAGGSISYEQYF
TRBD1 | TRBJ1-2 | TRBV4-3 | few | TGCGCCAGCAGCCCAATCGGGACAGGAGTCTATGGCTACACCTTC | CASSPIGTGVYGYTF
TRBD1 | TRBJ2-2 | TRBV20-1 | many | TGCAGTGCTAGAGGTGGGACAGGGATCACCGGGGAGCTGTTTTTT | CSARGGTGITGELFF
- | TRBJ1-1 | TRBV29-1 | many | TGCAGCGCCGAGGGGGCTGAAGCTTTCTTT | CSAEGAEAFF
- | TRBJ1-1 | TRBV9 | few | TGTGCCAGCAGTGAAAACAGTAGGGTGAACACTGAAGCTTTCTTT | CASSENSRVNTEAFF
- | TRBJ1-2 | TRBV9 | few | TGTGCCAGCAGCGGCACAGGACGCGTCTATGGCTACACCTTC | CASSGTGRVYGYTF
- | TRBJ2-3 | TRBV5-1 | - | TGCGCCAGCAGCTTGGACCTCTTTAGTGATACGCAGTATTTT | CASSLDLFSDTQYF
- | TRBJ2-5 | TRBV29-1 | few | TGCAGCCACGTGGTGGGGCAGGGTGTTGAGACCCAGTACTTC | CSHVVGQGVETQYF
TRBD2 | TRBJ2-1 | TRBV7-9 | many | TGTGCCAGCAGCCCCGGACTAGCGGGGGAGAATGAGCAGTTCTTC | CASSPGLAGENEQFF
- | TRBJ1-1 | TRBV20-1 | many | TGCAGTGCTTCTAGACAGACCCAAGGTGAAGCTTTCTTT | CSASRQTQGEAFF
TRBD1 | TRBJ1-4 | TRBV10-3 | many | TGTGCCATCAGCGGAGACAGGGGAGACGAAAAACTGTTTTTT | CAISGDRGDEKLFF
- | TRBJ1-1 | TRBV15 | - | TGTGCCACCGAGCCGTTTCTCGGGCGGTCCATGAACACTGAAGCTTTCTTT | CATEPFLGRSMNTEAFF
TRBD2 | TRBJ2-7 | TRBV27 | many | TGTGCCAGCAGCGCCCTAGCGGGGGGGCTTGAGCAGTACTTC | CASSALAGGLEQYF
- | TRBJ1-6 | TRBV7-9 | many | TGTGCCAGCAGCTTAAATGAGGGGCGCTTGTCACCCCTCCACTTT | CASSLNEGRLSPLHF
- | TRBJ1-1 | TRBV18 | many | TGTGCCAGCTCACCGGCAGGGAGGACTGAAGCTTTCTTT | CASSPAGRTEAFF
TRBD1 | TRBJ1-1 | TRBV29-1 | few | TGCAGCGTTCCGGACAGGGGAATGAACACTGAAGCTTTCTTT | CSVPDRGMNTEAFF